Listed below are T cell receptor beta chains from one sample, sequenced in a study of neurological immune-mediated disorders. TCRdb called the 5' RACE reads again in MiXCR, with one record for every CDR3 protein. The sample carries roughly 76,000 distinct CDR3 sequences, 14% recorded once. The sequenced material came from PBMCs. These receptor sequences come from a woman in her forties or fifties in good health. Both conserved end residues are part of each CDR3. The D gene is left open where the match is weak. Clone size, where shown, is once, few, many, or a class for clones that have expanded.

v_call	d_call	clone_size	j_call	cdr3_nt	cdr3_aa
TRBV20-1	-	many	TRBJ2-7	TGCAGTGCTGGAGGGGGGGGTAGAACCTACGAGCAGTACTTC	CSAGGGGRTYEQYF
TRBV7-2	-	many	TRBJ2-7	TGTGCCAGCAGCTTAAGGCAGGGTGAGCAGTACTTC	CASSLRQGEQYF
TRBV28	TRBD1	many	TRBJ1-1	TGTGCCGGCGGACAGGGATCGCAAGCTTTCTTT	CAGGQGSQAFF
TRBV5-1	TRBD1	-	TRBJ2-7	TGCGCCAGCAGTGTAGGGGACAGGGCCTACGAGCAGTACTTC	CASSVGDRAYEQYF
TRBV28	TRBD2	many	TRBJ2-1	TGTGCCAGCAGGCTTCCGGGACTAGCCCAGTTCTTC	CASRLPGLAQFF
TRBV6-5	-	many	TRBJ1-1	TGTGCCAGCAGACAACACGTTTACATGAACACTGAAGCTTTCTTT	CASRQHVYMNTEAFF
TRBV5-1	TRBD1	few	TRBJ1-1	TGCGCCAGCTCGTGGGACAGCAACACTGAAGCTTTCTTT	CASSWDSNTEAFF
TRBV9	TRBD1	many	TRBJ2-7	TGTGCCAGCAGCAGAGGGACAGAGAACCGCGAGCAGTACTTC	CASSRGTENREQYF
TRBV5-1	TRBD1	-	TRBJ2-7	TGCGCCAGCAGCTCCCAAGGGGTACAGGGGGCCCTCCTGTACTTC	CASSSQGVQGALLYF
TRBV14	-	many	TRBJ2-5	TGTGCCAGCAGCCAAGATCTATTTTCTTCTGGCGGGACCCAGTACTTC	CASSQDLFSSGGTQYF
TRBV25-1	-	many	TRBJ1-2	TGTGCCAGCAGTGAAGGGGGGCGGGACCGTTTTAACTATGGCTACACCTTC	CASSEGGRDRFNYGYTF
TRBV4-2	-	many	TRBJ1-1	TGTGCCAGCAGCCAAGAGTGGAGGCTGAACACTGAAGCTTTCTTT	CASSQEWRLNTEAFF
TRBV28	-	many	TRBJ2-2	TGTGCCGGGAAAGGGACCATAGGTTCCGGGGAGCTGTTTTTT	CAGKGTIGSGELFF
TRBV5-1	-	many	TRBJ2-1	TGCGCCAGTAAACCCGGGATTAACAATGAGCAGTTCTTC	CASKPGINNEQFF
TRBV5-1	-	many	TRBJ1-2	TGCGCCAGCAGCTTGGCCGCGGGCAGTGGCTACACCTTC	CASSLAAGSGYTF
TRBV10-3	TRBD2	many	TRBJ2-5	TGTGCCATCAGCTCCGGGACTAGCTATCAAGAGACCCAGTACTTC	CAISSGTSYQETQYF